This T cell receptor (beta chain) stems from a study of shared clonotypes between healthy human individuals. This CDR3 is 16 amino acids long. Germline V gives CDR1 SNHLY, CDR2 FYNNEI. V shed 6 bases and J shed 3 bases, with 18 bases lying between them. Measured with immunoSEQ multiplex PCR; TCRdb has only the in-frame clones, and not every one. Of roughly 2,500,000 clones detected, over 85% appear once; the ten largest clones hold around 0.4%. This TCR was sampled from a man aged 18 to 29 in good health. Some clones in this sample may be carry-over from other donors' samples. The chain recombines TRBV2 with TRBJ1-5; D not certain. The sequenced sample was naive CD4+ T cells from PBMCs. Subset in this sample: CD45RA+ positively selected. The CDR3 loop reads CASSAPRTAVNQPQHF. CDR3 sequence (DNA): TGTGCCAGCAGCGCCCCTCGGACCGCAGTCAATCAGCCCCAGCATTTT. The whole variable domain, remainder taken from reference TRBV2 and TRBJ1-5, is EPEVTQTPSHQVTQMGQEVILRCVPISNHLYFYWYRQILGQKVEFLVSFYNNEISEKSEIFDDQFSVERPDGSNFTLKIRSTKLEDSAMYFCASSAPRTAVNQPQHFGDGTRLSIL.